This TCR beta chain appears in the sequencing data of a study of T-cell reconstitution after alpha-beta-depleted transplantation in children. Unique molecular identifiers were incorporated into the prepared TCRbeta library. TCRdb analysed the PCR reads with MiXCR anew, one entry per CDR3 protein. The repertoire includes 90,000 to 95,000 distinct CDR3 sequences, less than 15% of them detected once, and approximately 15% sits in the top ten. This clonotype was observed at least ten times. The CDR3 has 15 residues. Germline assignment: CDR1 SGHAT and CDR2 FQNNGV. V trimming: 4 bases; J trimming: 4 bases; junction bases outside the gene matches: 5.

The chain uses TRBV11-2 and TRBJ2-3, with TRBD2 matching 10 bases. Sequencing was performed on PBMCs from the stem cell graft donor, taken from the stem cell graft. The sequence derives from a human donor who donated a stem cell graft to a child with inherited bone marrow failure. DNA of the CDR3: TGTGCCAGCAGCTCGGCTAGCGGGGGCCCAGATACGCAGTATTTT. It codes for CASSSASGGPDTQYF.